This TCR beta chain was obtained from a study of T cells after yellow fever vaccination. The germline V gene has CDR1 LGHNA and CDR2 YSLEER. This CDR3 spans 17 amino acids. V lost 0 bases to trimming and J lost 1 base, with 15 bases between them. One entry per CDR3 protein, called by TCRdb with MiXCR from the 5' RACE reads. The data show 450,000 to 600,000 distinct CDR3 sequences, about 17% seen once. The sequence was collected from a man in his late teens or twenties who received the YFV17D yellow fever vaccine. This chain joins TRBV4-3 and TRBJ2-5; either TRBD1 or TRBD2 may supply D (6 bases each). Specimen: PBMCs, collected 5 to 6 days after the first yellow fever vaccination. Here the CDR3 reads CASSQDLMGGPQETQYF. CDR3 sequence (DNA): TGCGCCAGCAGCCAAGATCTAATGGGGGGCCCCCAAGAGACCCAGTACTTC.